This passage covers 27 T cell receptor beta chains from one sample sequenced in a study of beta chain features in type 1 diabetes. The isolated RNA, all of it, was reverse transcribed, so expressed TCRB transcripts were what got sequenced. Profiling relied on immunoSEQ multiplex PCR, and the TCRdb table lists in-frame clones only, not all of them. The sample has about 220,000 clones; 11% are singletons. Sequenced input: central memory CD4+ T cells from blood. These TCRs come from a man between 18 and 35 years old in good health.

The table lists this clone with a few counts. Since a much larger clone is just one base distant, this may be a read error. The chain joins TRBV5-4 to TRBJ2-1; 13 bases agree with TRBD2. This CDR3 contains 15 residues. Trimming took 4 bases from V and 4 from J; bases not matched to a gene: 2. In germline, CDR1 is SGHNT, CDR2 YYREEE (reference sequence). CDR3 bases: TGTGCCAGCAGCCAACTAGCGGGAGGGTACAATGAGCAGTTCTTC. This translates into CASSQLAGGYNEQFF.

The CDR3 DNA reads as TGTGCCAGCAGCCTAACTTATACAGGGTTTAGAGACGGGGGCACAGATACGCAGTATTTT. Translated: CASSLTYTGFRDGGTDTQYF. The chain couples TRBV5-4 to TRBJ2-3; TRBD1 is a possible D gene (6 bases). Germline-derived CDR1 and CDR2 are SGHNT and YYREEE (reference sequence). The CDR3 extends over 20 amino acids. V shed 4 bases and J shed 1 base, with 28 bases lying between them.

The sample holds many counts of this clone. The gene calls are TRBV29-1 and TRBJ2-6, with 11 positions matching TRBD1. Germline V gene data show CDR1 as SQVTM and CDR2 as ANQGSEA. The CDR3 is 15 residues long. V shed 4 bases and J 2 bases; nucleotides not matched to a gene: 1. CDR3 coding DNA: TGCAGCGTTGTGGGACAGGGGGCTGGGGCCAACGTCCTGACTTTC. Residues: CSVVGQGAGANVLTF.

Here the CDR3 reads CSVVTTSAYNEQFF. The CDR3, as DNA: TGCAGCGTTGTTACGACTAGCGCTTACAATGAGCAGTTCTTC. The J gene is TRBJ2-1, the V gene TRBV29-1, with 8 nucleotides matching TRBD2. CDR1 is SQVTM, CDR2 ANQGSEA, per germline. The CDR3 runs 14 residues. The junction had 6 bases not matched to a gene; V was cut back by 4 bases and J by 4 bases.

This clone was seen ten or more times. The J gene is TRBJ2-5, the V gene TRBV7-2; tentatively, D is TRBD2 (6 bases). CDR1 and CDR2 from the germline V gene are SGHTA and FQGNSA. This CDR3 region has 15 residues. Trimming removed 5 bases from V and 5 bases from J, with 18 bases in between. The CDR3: CASSTGTPGIETQYF. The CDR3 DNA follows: TGTGCCAGCAGCACCGGGACTCCTGGCATCGAGACCCAGTACTTC. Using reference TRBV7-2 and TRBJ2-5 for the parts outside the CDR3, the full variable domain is GAGVSQSPSNKVTEKGKDVELRCDPISGHTALYWYRQSLGQGLEFLIYFQGNSAPDKSGLPSDRFSAERTGGSVSTLTIQRTQQEDSAVYLCASSTGTPGIETQYFGPGTRLLVL.

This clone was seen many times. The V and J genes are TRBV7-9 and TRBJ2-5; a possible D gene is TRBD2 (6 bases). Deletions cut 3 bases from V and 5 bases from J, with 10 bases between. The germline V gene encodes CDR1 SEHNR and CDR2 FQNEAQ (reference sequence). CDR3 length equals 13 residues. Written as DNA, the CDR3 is TGTGCCAGCAGCTTTTCACTAGCCGAGACCCAGTACTTC. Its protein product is CASSFSLAETQYF.

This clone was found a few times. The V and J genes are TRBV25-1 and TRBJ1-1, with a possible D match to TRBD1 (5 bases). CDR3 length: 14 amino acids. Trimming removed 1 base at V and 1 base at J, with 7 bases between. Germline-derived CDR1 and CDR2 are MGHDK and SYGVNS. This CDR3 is CASSEWGPNTEAFF. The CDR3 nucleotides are TGTGCCAGCAGTGAATGGGGCCCGAACACTGAAGCTTTCTTT. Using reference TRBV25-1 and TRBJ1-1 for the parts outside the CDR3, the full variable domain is EADIYQTPRYLVIGTGKKITLECSQTMGHDKMYWYQQDPGMELHLIHYSYGVNSTEKGDLSSESTVSRIRTEHFPLTLESARPSHTSQYLCASSEWGPNTEAFFGQGTRLTVV.

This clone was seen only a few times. In DNA, the CDR3 is TGTGCCTGGGACCGGGGGAACACCATATATTTT. Its protein product is CAWDRGNTIYF. The chain uses TRBV30 and TRBJ1-3; TRBD1 might be the D (5 bases). Germline CDR1 is GTSNPN and CDR2 is SVGIG (reference sequence). The CDR3 has 11 amino acids. Trimming left V 5 bases short and J 7 bases short, with 9 bases between. The full variable domain, in which reference TRBV30 and TRBJ1-3 provide the parts outside the CDR3, is SQTIHQWPATLVQPVGSPLSLECTVEGTSNPNLYWYRQAAGRGLQLLFYSVGIGQISSEVPQNLSASRPQDRQFILSSKKLLLSDSGFYLCAWDRGNTIYFGEGSWLTVV.

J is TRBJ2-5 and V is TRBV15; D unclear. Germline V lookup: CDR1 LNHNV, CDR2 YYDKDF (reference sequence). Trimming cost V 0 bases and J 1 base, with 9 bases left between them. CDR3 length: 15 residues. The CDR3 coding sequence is TGTGCCACCAGCAGAGATAGCACCCGCCAAGAGACCCAGTACTTC. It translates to CATSRDSTRQETQYF.

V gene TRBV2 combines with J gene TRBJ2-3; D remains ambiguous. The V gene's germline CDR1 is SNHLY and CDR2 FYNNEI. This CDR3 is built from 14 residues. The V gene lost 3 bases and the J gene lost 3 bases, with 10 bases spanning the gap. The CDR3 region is CASSELAGTDTQYF. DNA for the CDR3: TGTGCCAGCAGTGAGTTAGCTGGTACAGATACGCAGTATTTT.

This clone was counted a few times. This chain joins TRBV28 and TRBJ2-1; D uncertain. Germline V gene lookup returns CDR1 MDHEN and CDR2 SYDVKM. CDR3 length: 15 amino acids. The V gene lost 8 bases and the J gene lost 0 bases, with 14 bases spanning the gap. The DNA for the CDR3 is TGTGCCAGCGTACCCGACACAAACTCCTACAATGAGCAGTTCTTC. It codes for CASVPDTNSYNEQFF.

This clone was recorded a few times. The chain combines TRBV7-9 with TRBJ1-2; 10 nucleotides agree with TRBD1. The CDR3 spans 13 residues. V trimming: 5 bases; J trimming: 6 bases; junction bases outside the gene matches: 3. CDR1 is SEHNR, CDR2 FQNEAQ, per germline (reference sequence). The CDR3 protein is CASSETGGNGYTF. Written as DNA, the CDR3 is TGTGCCAGCAGCGAGACAGGGGGCAATGGCTACACCTTC.

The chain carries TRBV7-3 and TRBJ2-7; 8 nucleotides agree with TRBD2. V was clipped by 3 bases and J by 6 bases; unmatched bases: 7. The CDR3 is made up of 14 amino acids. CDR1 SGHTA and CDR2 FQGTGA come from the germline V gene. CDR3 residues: CASSLSGGPGEQYF. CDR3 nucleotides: TGTGCCAGCAGCTTGTCGGGAGGGCCGGGCGAGCAGTACTTC. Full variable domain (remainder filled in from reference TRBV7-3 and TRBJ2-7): GAGVSQTPSNKVTEKGKYVELRCDPISGHTALYWYRQSLGQGPEFLIYFQGTGAADDSGLPNDRFFAVRPEGSVSTLKIQRTERGDSAVYLCASSLSGGPGEQYFGPGTRLTVT.

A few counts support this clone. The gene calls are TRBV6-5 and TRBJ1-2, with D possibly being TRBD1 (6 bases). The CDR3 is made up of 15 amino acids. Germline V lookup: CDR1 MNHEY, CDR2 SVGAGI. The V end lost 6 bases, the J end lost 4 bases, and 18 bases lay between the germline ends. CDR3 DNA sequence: TGTGCCAGCAGGCCTGCACAGGGTATATCCTATGGCTACACCTTC. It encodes CASRPAQGISYGYTF.

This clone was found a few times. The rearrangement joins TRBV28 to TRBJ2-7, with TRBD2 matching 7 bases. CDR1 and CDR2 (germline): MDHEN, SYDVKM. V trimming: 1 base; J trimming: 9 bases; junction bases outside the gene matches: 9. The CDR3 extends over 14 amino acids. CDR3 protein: CASSLFAGEGVQYF. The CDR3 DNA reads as TGTGCCAGCAGTTTATTCGCGGGAGAAGGGGTGCAGTACTTC.

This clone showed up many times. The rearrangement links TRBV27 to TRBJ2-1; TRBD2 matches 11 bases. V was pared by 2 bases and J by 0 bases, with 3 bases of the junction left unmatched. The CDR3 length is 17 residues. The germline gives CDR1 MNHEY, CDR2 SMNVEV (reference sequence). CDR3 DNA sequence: TGTGCCAGCAGTTTACGACTAGCGGGGAGCTCCTACAATGAGCAGTTCTTC. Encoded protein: CASSLRLAGSSYNEQFF.

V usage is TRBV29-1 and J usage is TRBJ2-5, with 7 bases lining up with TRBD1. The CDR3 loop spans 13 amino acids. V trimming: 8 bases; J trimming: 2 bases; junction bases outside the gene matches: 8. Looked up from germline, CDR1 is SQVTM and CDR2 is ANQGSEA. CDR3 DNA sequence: TGCAGCTATTTCCGGGACAGACAAGAGACCCAGTACTTC. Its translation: CSYFRDRQETQYF.

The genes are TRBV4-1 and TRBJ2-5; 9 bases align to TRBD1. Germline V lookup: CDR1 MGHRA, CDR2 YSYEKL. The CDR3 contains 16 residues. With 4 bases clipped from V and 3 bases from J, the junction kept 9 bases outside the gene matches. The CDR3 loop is CASSRAGTGLKETQYF. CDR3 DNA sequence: TGCGCCAGCAGCCGAGCCGGGACAGGGTTGAAAGAGACCCAGTACTTC.

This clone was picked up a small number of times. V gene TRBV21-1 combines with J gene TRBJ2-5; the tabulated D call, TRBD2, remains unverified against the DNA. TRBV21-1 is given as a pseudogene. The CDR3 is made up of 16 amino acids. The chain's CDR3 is CASSKATGTFQETQYF. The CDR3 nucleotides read TGTGCCAGCAGCAAAGCTACGGGAACTTTCCAAGAGACCCAGTACTTC.

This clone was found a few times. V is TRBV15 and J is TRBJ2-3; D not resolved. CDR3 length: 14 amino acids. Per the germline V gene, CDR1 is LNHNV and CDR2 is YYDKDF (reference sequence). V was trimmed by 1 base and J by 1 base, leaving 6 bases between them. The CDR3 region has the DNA TGTGCCACCAGCAGAGTGGTTGGCACAGATACGCAGTATTTT. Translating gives CATSRVVGTDTQYF.

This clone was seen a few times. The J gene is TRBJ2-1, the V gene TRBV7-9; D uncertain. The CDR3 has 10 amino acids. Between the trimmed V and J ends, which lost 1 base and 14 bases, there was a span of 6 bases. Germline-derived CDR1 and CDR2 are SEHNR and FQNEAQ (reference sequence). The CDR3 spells CASSLEQKFF. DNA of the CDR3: TGTGCCAGCAGCTTAGAACAAAAGTTCTTC. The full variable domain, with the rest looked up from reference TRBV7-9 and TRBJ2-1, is DTGVSQNPRHKITKRGQNVTFRCDPISEHNRLYWYRQTLGQGPEFLTYFQNEAQLEKSRLLSDRFSAERPKGSFSTLEIQRTEQGDSAMYLCASSLEQKFFGPGTRLTVL.

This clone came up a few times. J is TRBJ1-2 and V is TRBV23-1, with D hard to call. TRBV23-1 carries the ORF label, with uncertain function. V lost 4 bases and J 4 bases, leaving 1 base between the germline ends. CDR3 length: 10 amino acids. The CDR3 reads CASSPYGYTF. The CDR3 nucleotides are TGCGCCAGCAGTCCCTATGGCTACACCTTC.

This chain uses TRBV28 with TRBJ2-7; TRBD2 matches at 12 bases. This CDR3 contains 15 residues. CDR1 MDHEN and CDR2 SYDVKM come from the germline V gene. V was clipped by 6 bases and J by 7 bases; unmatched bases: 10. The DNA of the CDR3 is TGTGCCAGCAGGCCTGGACTAGCGGGGACCTTAGAGCAGTACTTC. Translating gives CASRPGLAGTLEQYF.

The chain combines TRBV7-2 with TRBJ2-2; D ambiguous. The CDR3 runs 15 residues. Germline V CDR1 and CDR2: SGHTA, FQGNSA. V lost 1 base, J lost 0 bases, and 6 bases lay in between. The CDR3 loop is CASSLVGPNTGELFF. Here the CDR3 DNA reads TGTGCCAGCAGCTTAGTCGGGCCGAACACCGGGGAGCTGTTTTTT.

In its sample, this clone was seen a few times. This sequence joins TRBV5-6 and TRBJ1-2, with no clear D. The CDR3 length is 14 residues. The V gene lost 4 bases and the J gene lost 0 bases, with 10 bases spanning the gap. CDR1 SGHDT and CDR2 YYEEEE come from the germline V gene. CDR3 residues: CASSQLWTNYGYTF. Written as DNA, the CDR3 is TGTGCCAGCAGCCAGCTTTGGACTAACTATGGCTACACCTTC.

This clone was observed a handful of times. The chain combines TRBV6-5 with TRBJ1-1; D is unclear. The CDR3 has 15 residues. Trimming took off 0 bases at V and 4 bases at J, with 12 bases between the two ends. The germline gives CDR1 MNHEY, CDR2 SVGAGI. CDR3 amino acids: CASSYSLGLGTEAFF. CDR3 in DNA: TGTGCCAGCAGTTACTCGTTAGGGTTGGGCACTGAAGCTTTCTTT.

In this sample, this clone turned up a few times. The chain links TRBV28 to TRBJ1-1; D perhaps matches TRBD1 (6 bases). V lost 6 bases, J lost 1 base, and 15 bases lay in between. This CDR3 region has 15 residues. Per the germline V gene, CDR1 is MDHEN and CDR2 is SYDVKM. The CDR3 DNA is TGTGCCAGCAGACCTGGGGGCATTTCGAACACTGAAGCTTTCTTT. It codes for CASRPGGISNTEAFF.